The 5 T cell receptor beta chains listed next were all sequenced from one sample in a study of long-term antiretroviral therapy in people with HIV (dated by TCRdb to the early 2020s). The immunoSEQ hsTCRB v3.0 assay was used at survey level resolution for TRB variable region sequencing. TCRdb took this table from immuneACCESS and kept in-frame rearrangements with V and J called. Such tables lack part of the clones; where checked against another copy, unresolved V genes explain under half of the gap, and the rest is unexplained. In all, the sample holds 25,000 to 35,000 clones, and around 97% of those were seen once. Clones ranked in the top ten supply under 3.5% of the sample. Specimen: unsorted PBMCs, collected 6.9 years after starting antiretroviral therapy. These TCRs come from a young man with HIV.

J is TRBJ2-7 and V is TRBV27, with a tentative D call TRBD1 (5 bases). The ends were cut back, 2 bases at V and 4 bases at J, with 12 bases in the middle. The germline V gene has CDR1 MNHEY and CDR2 SMNVEV (reference sequence). The CDR3 runs 14 residues. The chain's CDR3 is CASSLLGRTYEQYF. The CDR3 DNA reads as TGTGCCAGCAGTTTACTAGGTAGGACATACGAGCAGTACTTC.

The chain uses TRBV5-5 and TRBJ2-1, with D possibly being TRBD2 (5 bases). The V end lost 3 bases, the J end lost 5 bases, and 15 bases lay between the germline ends. The CDR3 has 15 amino acids. Germline V gene lookup returns CDR1 SGHKS and CDR2 YYEKEE (reference sequence). The CDR3 nucleotides read TGTGCCAGCAGCTCTACTAGTCGGGGTCACAATGAGCAGTTCTTC. Protein sequence: CASSSTSRGHNEQFF.

V is TRBV19 and J is TRBJ2-1, with D tentatively TRBD1 (6 bases). In germline, CDR1 is LNHDA, CDR2 SQIVND (reference sequence). Trimming pared 2 bases from V and 3 bases from J, leaving 11 bases between. This CDR3 is built from 15 residues. CDR3 bases: TGTGCCAGTAGTATACCGAGGGACATCTACAATGAGCAGTTCTTC. As protein: CASSIPRDIYNEQFF.

In its sample, this clone was seen once. The J gene is TRBJ1-1, the V gene TRBV7-9; D is unclear. The CDR3 consists of 13 residues. V dropped 5 bases and J dropped 3 bases, with 10 bases sitting between them. Germline V lookup: CDR1 SEHNR, CDR2 FQNEAQ (reference sequence). DNA of the CDR3: TGTGCCAGCAGCACGGGGAGCTACACTGAAGCTTTCTTT. Protein sequence: CASSTGSYTEAFF.

V is TRBV5-1 and J is TRBJ2-1, with TRBD2 as a possible D gene (7 bases). CDR3 length: 15 amino acids. CDR1 is SGHRS and CDR2 is YFSETQ in the germline V gene. V was shortened by 2 bases and J by 9 bases, with 18 bases between the two germline ends. CDR3: CASSLGGAGGGEQFF. The CDR3 DNA sequence: TGCGCCAGCAGCTTAGGGGGGGCCGGAGGAGGTGAGCAGTTCTTC.